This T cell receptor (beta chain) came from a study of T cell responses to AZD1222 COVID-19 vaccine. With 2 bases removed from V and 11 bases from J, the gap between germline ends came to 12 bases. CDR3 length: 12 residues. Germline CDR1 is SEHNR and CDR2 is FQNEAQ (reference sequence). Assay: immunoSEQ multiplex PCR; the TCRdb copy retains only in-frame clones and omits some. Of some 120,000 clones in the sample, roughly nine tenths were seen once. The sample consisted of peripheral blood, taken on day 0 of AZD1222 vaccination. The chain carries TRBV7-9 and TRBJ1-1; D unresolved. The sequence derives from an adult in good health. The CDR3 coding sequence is TGTGCCAGCAGCTTACGCTATGGTTTTGCTTTCTTT. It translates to CASSLRYGFAFF.